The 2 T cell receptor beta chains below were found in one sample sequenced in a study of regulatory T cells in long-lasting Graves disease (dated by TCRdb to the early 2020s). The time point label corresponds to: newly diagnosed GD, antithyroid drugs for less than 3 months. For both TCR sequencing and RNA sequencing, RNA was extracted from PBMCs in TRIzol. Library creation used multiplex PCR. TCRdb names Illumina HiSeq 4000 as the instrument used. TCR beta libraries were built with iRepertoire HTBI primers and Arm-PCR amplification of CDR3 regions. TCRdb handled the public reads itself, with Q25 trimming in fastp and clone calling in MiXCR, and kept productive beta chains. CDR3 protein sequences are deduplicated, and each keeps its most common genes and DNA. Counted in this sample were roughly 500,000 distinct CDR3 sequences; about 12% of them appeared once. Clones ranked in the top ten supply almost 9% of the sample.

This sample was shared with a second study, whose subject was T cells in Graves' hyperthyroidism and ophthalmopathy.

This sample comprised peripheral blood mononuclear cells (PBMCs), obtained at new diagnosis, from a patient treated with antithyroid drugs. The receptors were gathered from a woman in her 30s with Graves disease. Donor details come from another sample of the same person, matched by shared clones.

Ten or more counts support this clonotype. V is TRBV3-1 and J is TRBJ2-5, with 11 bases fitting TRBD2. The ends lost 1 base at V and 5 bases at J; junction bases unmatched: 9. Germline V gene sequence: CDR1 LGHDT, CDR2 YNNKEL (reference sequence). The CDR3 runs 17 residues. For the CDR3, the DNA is TGTGCCAGCAGCCAAGGTCTCGCTAGCGGGAGGAGTGAGACCCAGTACTTC. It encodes CASSQGLASGRSETQYF.

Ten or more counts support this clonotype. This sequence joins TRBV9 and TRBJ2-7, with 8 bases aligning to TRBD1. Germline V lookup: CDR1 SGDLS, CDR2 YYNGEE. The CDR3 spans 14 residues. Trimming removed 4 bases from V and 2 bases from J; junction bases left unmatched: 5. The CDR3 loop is CASSPRGQAYEQYF. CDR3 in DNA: TGTGCCAGCAGCCCTCGGGGACAGGCCTACGAGCAGTACTTC. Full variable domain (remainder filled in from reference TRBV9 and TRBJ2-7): DSGVTQTPKHLITATGQRVTLRCSPRSGDLSVYWYQQSLDQGLQFLIQYYNGEERAKGNILERFSAQQFPDLHSELNLSSLELGDSALYFCASSPRGQAYEQYFGPGTRLTVT.